The clone carrying this T cell receptor (beta chain) was recorded once. Its antigen is undetermined. CDR1 is SGHRS and CDR2 is YFSETQ in the germline V gene. The ends were cut back, 5 bases at V and 8 bases at J, with 17 bases in the middle. This CDR3 has 14 residues. These data originate in a study of shared clonotypes between healthy human individuals. Donors comprised healthy HIV-negative adults lacking recent acute infections or vaccinations. Deep was the level at which the assay was run. Per the original data handling: ImmunoSEQ output lacked quality scores and full-length reads, limiting matched filtering. Generated by immunoSEQ multiplex PCR, the TCRdb table keeps only in-frame clones and is missing some. V and J calls and clone size are given by that table; D and trimming were obtained from the DNA. The top ten hold approximately 1% of the sample, which has 1.6 million or so clones, around 95% seen once.

Regarding the study as a whole: Relative to clonotypes present in all four donors, those not shared had lower generation probabilities.

The source of this sequence is a man aged 25-45 years in good health. The chain links TRBV5-1 to TRBJ2-1; D not certain. The sample comprised naive CD4+ T cells sorted from blood. Subset of the sample: CD45RA+ positively selected. CDR3 nucleotides: TGCGCCAGCAGTGAGCGCCCGAGGACGGATGAGCAGTTCTTC. Amino acids: CASSERPRTDEQFF.